This entry describes one T cell receptor (beta chain). Its antigen is as yet unknown. As to treatment: approximately nine-day PBMC culture with coronavirus spike peptide pools or control peptides (ViraFEST assay). The sample belongs to a study of vaccination and CD4 T cells after COVID-19. Whole-study context: There were six male and four female convalescents, and two of them were Hispanic. Overall study findings and caveats: The study found that a median approximately 84% of reactive clones in convalescent patients appeared only post-vaccination. No early post-infection timepoints were studied, and convalescent patients studied were relatively few.

Looked up from germline, CDR1 is DFQATT and CDR2 is SNEGSKA (reference sequence). V trimming: 5 bases; J trimming: 6 bases; junction bases outside the gene matches: 11. CDR3 length: 15 amino acids. The Oncomine TCR Beta short-read assay sequenced DNA from cultured CD4+ T cells. TCRdb passed the PCR reads through MiXCR, listing each CDR3 protein once. Of some 18,000 distinct CDR3 sequences in the sample, about half were seen once. The TCR originated in a human donor who had recovered from COVID-19. The source was CD4+ T cells from blood, cultured in vitro, collected before SARS-CoV-2 vaccination. This chain joins TRBV20-1 and TRBJ2-7; 12 nucleotides line up with TRBD1. In DNA, the CDR3 is TGCAGTGCTGATCCTGGGGACAGGGGGCTAAGCGAGCAGTACTTC. Its protein is CSADPGDRGLSEQYF.